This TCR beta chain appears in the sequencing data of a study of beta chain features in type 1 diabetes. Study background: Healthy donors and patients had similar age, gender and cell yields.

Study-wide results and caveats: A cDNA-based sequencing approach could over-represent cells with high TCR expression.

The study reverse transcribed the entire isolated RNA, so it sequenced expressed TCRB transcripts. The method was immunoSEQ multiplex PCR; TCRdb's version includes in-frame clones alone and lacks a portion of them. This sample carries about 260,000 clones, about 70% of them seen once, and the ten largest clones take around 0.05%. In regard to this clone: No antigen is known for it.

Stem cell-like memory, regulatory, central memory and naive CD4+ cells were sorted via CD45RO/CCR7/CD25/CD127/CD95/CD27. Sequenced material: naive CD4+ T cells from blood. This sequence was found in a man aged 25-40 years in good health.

The CDR3 protein is CAWSGGLDKQQFF. CDR3 DNA sequence: TGTGCCTGGAGTGGGGGACTAGACAAACAGCAGTTCTTC. The chain is built from TRBV30 and TRBJ2-1; 8 bases map to TRBD2. V was clipped by 1 base and J by 11 bases; unmatched bases: 7. This CDR3 region has 13 residues. The germline V gene encodes CDR1 GTSNPN and CDR2 SVGIG (reference sequence).